This T cell receptor (beta chain) was sequenced during a study of tumor-infiltrating lymphocytes in glioblastoma multiforme. Study-level results: Only one glioblastoma patient had TCR and mutation analysis. Clone frequencies may be distorted by unequal TCR transcripts per cell.

TCRB libraries came from RNA via three nested multiplex PCR rounds. TCRdb independently ran MiXCR on the multiplex PCR reads; one entry per CDR3 protein. The sample lists more than 13,000 distinct CDR3 sequences; roughly 70% were seen once. This clonotype was found a few times. The antigen is undetermined. The sequence derives from a male donor with glioblastoma. Source material: brain tumor tissue.

The CDR3, as DNA: TGTGCCAGCAGCCTCGGGGACCAGGTTGGGGAGACCCAGTACTTC. Amino acid sequence: CASSLGDQVGETQYF. The rearrangement uses TRBV11-2 and TRBJ2-5; tentatively, D is TRBD1 or TRBD2 (5 bases each). Germline V gene data show CDR1 as SGHAT and CDR2 as FQNNGV. Trimming removed 5 bases from V and 5 bases from J, with 18 bases in between. The CDR3 spans 15 residues.